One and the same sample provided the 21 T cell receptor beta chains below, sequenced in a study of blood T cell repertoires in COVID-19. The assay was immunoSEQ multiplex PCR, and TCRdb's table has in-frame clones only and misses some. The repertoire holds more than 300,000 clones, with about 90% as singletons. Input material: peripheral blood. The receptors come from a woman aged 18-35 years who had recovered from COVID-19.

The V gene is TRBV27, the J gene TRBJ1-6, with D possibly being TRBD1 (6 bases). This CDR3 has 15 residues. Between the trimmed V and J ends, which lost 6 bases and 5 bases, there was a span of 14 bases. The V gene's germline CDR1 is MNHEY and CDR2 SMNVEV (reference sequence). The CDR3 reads CASRFEDRDNSPLHF. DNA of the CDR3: TGTGCCAGCAGATTCGAGGACAGAGATAATTCACCCCTCCACTTT.

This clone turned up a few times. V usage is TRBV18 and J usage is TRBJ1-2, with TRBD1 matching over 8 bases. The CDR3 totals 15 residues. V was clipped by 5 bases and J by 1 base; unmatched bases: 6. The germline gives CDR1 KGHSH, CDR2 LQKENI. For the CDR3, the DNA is TGTGCCAGCTCAACCCGACAGGGGAGTAACTATGGCTACACCTTC. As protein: CASSTRQGSNYGYTF.

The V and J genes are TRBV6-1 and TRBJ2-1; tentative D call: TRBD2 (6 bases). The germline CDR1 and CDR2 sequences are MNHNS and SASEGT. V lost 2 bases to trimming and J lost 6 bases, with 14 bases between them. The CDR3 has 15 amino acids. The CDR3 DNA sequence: TGTGCCAGCAGTGAAAGACTAGTAATATCCAATGAGCAGTTCTTC. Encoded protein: CASSERLVISNEQFF.

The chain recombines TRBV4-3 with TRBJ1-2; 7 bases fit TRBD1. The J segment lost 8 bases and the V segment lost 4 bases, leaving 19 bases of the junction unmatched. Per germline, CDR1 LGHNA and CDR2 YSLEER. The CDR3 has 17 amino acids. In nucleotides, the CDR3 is TGCGCCAGCAGCCCAACACCGGGGACAGTGGGCCTCTGGGGCTACACCTTC. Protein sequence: CASSPTPGTVGLWGYTF.

CDR3 sequence reads: CASTSGRANYNEQFF. The CDR3 DNA reads as TGTGCCAGCACTAGCGGGAGGGCCAACTACAATGAGCAGTTCTTC. This chain connects TRBV5-8 to TRBJ2-1; TRBD2 matches 12 bases. CDR1 and CDR2 (germline): SGHTS, YDEGEE. This CDR3 contains 15 residues. Losses at the gene ends were 6 bases for V and 3 bases for J; bases not matched to a gene: 4.

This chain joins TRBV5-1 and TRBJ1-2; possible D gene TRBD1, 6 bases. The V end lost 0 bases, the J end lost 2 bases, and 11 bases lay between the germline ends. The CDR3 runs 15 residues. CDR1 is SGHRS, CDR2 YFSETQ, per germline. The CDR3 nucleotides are TGCGCCAGCAGCTTGGCCGGGACACAAAACTATGGCTACACCTTC. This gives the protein CASSLAGTQNYGYTF.

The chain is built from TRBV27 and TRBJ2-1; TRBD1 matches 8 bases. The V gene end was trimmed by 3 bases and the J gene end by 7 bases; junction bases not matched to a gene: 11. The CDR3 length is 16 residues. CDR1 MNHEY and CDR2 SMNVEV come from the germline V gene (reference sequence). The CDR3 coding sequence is TGTGCCAGCAGTTTCCTAACAGGGGGACGTGGGAATGAGCAGTTCTTC. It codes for CASSFLTGGRGNEQFF.

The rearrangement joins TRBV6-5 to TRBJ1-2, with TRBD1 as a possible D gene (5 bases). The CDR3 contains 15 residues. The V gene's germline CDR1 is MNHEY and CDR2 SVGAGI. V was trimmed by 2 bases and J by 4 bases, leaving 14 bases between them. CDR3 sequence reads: CASSYQGAGLYGYTF. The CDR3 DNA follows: TGTGCCAGCAGTTACCAGGGCGCAGGCCTCTATGGCTACACCTTC.

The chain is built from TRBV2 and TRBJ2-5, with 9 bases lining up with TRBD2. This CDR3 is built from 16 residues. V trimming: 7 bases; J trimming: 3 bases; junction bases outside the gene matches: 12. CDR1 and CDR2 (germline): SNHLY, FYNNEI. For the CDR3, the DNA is TGTGCCAGCACCGCCTTTGGGGCTAGCGGGGAAGAGACCCAGTACTTC. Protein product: CASTAFGASGEETQYF.

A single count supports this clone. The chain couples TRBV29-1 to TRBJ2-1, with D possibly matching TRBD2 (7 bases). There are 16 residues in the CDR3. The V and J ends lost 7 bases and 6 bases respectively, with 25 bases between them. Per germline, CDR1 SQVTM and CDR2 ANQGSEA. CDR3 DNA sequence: TGCAGCGCGGTCAGGGGTTCGACTAGCAAACTCAATGAGCAGTTCTTC. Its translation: CSAVRGSTSKLNEQFF.

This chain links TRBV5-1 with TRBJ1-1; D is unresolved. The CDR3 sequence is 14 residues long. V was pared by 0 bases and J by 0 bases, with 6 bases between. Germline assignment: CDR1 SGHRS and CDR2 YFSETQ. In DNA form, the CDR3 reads TGCGCCAGCAGCTTGGTAACGGTGAACACTGAAGCTTTCTTT. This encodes CASSLVTVNTEAFF.

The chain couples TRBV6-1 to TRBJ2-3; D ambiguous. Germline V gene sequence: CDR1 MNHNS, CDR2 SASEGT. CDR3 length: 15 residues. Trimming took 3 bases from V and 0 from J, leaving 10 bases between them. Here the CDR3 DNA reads TGTGCCAGCAGTGAGTTGTCAGTTAGCACAGATACGCAGTATTTT. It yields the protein CASSELSVSTDTQYF.

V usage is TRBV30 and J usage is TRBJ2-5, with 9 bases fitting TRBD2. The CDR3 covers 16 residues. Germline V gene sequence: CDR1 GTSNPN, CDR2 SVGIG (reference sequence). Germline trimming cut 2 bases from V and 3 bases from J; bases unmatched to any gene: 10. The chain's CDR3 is CAWSPKSPSGEETQYF. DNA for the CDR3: TGTGCCTGGAGTCCCAAGTCCCCTAGCGGGGAAGAGACCCAGTACTTC.

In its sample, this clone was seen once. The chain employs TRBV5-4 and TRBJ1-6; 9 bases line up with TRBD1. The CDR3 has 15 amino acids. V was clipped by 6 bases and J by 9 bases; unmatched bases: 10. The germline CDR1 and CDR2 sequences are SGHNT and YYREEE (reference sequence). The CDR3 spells CASTRTGQGISPLHF. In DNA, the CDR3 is TGTGCCAGCACCCGGACAGGACAGGGGATTTCACCCCTCCACTTT. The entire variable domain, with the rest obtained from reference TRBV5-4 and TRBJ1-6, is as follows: ETGVTQSPTHLIKTRGQQVTLRCSSQSGHNTVSWYQQALGQGPQFIFQYYREEENGRGNFPPRFSGLQFPNYSSELNVNALELDDSALYLCASTRTGQGISPLHFGNGTRLTVT.

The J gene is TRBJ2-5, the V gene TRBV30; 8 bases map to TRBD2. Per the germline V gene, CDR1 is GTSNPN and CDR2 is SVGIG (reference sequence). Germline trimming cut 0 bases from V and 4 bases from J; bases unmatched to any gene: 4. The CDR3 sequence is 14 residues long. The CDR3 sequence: CAWSVRSGRETQYF. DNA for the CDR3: TGTGCCTGGAGTGTACGGAGCGGGAGAGAGACCCAGTACTTC.

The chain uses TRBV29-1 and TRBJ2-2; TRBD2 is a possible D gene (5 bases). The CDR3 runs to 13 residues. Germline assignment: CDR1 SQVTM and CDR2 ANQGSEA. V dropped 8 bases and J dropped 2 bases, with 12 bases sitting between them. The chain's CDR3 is CSTSEGNTGELFF. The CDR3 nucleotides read TGCAGCACATCAGAGGGTAACACCGGGGAGCTGTTTTTT.

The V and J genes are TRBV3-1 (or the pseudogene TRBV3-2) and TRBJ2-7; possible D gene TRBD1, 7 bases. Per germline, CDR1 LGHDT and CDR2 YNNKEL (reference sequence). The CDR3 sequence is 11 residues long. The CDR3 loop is CVRGARYEQYV. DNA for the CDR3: TGTGTCAGGGGGGCTAGGTACGAGCAGTACGTC.

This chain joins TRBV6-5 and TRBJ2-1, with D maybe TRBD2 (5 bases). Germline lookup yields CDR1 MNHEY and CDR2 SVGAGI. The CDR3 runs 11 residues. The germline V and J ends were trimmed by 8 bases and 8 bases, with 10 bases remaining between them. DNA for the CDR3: TGTGCCAGCCGCGGGCTCGATGAGCAGTTCTTC. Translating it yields CASRGLDEQFF.

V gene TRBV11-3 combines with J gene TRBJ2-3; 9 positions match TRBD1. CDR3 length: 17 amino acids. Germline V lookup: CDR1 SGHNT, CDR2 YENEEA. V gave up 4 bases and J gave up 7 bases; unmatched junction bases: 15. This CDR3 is CASSSAGGGQGTNTQYF. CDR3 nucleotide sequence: TGTGCCAGCAGCTCCGCGGGCGGGGGACAGGGCACGAATACGCAGTATTTT.

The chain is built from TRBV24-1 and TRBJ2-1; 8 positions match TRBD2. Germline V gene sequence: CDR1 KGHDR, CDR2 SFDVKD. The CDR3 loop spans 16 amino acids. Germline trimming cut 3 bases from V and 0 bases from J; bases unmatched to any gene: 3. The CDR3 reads CATSDTSGSSYNEQFF. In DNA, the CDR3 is TGTGCCACCAGTGATACCAGCGGGAGCTCCTACAATGAGCAGTTCTTC.

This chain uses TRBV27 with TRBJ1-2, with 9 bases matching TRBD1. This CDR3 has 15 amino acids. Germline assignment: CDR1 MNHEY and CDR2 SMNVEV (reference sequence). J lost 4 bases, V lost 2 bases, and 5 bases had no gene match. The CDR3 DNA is TGTGCCAGCAGTTTAGCCGGGACAGGGCGCTATGGCTACACCTTC. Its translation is CASSLAGTGRYGYTF.